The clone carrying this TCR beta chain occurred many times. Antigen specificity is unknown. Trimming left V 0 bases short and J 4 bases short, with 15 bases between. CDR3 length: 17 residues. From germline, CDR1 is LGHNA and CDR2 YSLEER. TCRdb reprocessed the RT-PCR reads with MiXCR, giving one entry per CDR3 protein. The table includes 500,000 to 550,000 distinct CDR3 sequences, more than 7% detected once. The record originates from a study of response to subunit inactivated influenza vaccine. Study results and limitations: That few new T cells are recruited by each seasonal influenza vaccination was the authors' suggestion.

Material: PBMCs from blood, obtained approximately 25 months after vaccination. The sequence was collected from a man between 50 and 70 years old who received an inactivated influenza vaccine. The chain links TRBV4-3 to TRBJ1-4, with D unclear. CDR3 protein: CASSQDYGGFYNEKLFF. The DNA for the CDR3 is TGCGCCAGCAGCCAAGATTACGGCGGCTTCTATAATGAAAAACTGTTTTTT.